This T cell receptor (beta chain) derives from a study of beta chain features in type 1 diabetes. Study findings and constraints: Moderate but significant shortening of TCRB CDR3s was recorded in all four CD4+ subsets from Type 1 diabetes patients.

There are 13 residues in the CDR3. Trimming removed 6 bases from V and 7 bases from J; junction bases left unmatched: 6. Looked up from germline, CDR1 is ENHRY and CDR2 is SYGVKD. Expressed TCRB transcripts were sequenced, since all the RNA that had been isolated was reverse transcribed. TCRdb keeps only in-frame clones here, not all; method: immunoSEQ multiplex PCR. The repertoire has over 25,000 clones, roughly 56% of them found once; the top ten carry around 1.6%. Only a few counts were recorded for this clone. Its antigen is unidentified. The receptor was derived from a young woman with type 1 diabetes. The sequenced sample consisted of Tregs from blood. The rearrangement uses TRBV10-3 and TRBJ1-2; TRBD1 aligns across 9 bases. The CDR3 loop is CAISGGQGGGYTF. The DNA of the CDR3 is TGTGCCATCAGCGGGGGACAGGGAGGTGGCTACACCTTC.